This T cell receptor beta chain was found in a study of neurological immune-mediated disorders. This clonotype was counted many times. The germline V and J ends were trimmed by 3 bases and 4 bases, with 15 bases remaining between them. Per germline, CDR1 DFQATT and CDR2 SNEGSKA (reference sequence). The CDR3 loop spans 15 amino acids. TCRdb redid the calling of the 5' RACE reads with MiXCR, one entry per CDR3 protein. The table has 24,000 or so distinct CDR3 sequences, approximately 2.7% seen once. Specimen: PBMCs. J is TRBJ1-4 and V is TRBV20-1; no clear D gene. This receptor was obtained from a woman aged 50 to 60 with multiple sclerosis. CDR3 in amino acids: CSARKDMRDNEKLFF. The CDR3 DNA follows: TGCAGTGCTAGGAAGGATATGAGGGATAATGAAAAACTGTTTTTT.